This is a list of T cell receptor beta chains from one sample in a study of T-cell memory formation after mild COVID-19. One entry per CDR3 protein, called by TCRdb with MiXCR from the 5' RACE reads. The data show about 130,000 distinct CDR3 sequences, around a sixth seen once. What was sequenced was PBMCs or a T cell subset sorted from them (not recorded which). The receptors come from an adult woman who had mild COVID-19 (a few samples of this study predate the infection). Cell type and time point are not known. Each CDR3 is given with its conserved first and last residue. D genes are given only for firm matches. Clone size is not always given. Where it is, it says once, few, many or a class for expanded clones.

CASGLWGQRNTEAFF TGTGCTAGTGGTTTGTGGGGACAGAGGAACACTGAAGCTTTCTTT TRBD1 - TRBJ1-1 TRBV12-5
CSVENSGLAGYEQYF TGCAGCGTTGAAAATTCTGGGCTAGCGGGCTACGAGCAGTACTTC TRBD2 few TRBJ2-7 TRBV29-1
CAISAGRTSTDTQYF TGTGCCATCAGTGCTGGGCGGACTAGCACAGATACGCAGTATTTT - - TRBJ2-3 TRBV10-3
CASSLGGGPQNTEAFF TGTGCCAGCAGCTTAGGTGGGGGTCCCCAGAACACTGAAGCTTTCTTT - few TRBJ1-1 TRBV7-9
CSAAPGTEAYEQYF TGCAGTGCAGCCCCCGGGACAGAAGCCTACGAGCAGTACTTC TRBD1 few TRBJ2-7 TRBV20-1
CASALEGGGRGDTQYF TGTGCTAGTGCCCTCGAGGGGGGGGGCCGGGGAGATACGCAGTATTTT - - TRBJ2-3 TRBV12-5
CASSVTGGYEQYF TGTGCCAGCAGCGTAACGGGAGGATACGAGCAGTACTTC TRBD2 few TRBJ2-7 TRBV9
CASSPQGIGSPLHF TGTGCCAGCAGTCCACAGGGGATTGGATCACCCCTCCACTTT TRBD1 - TRBJ1-6 TRBV5-4
CATAGLAGLSGELFF TGTGCCACCGCGGGACTAGCGGGATTGTCCGGGGAGCTGTTTTTT TRBD2 - TRBJ2-2 TRBV5-6
CASSLGAGTGELFF TGTGCCAGCAGCTTAGGAGCAGGGACCGGGGAGCTGTTTTTT - few TRBJ2-2 TRBV7-6
CATSDFLESTDTQYF TGTGCCACCAGTGATTTTCTAGAGAGCACAGATACGCAGTATTTT - - TRBJ2-3 TRBV24-1
CASNDLKVGLQHF TGTGCCAGCAATGACCTCAAGGTCGGGCTCCAGCATTTT - - TRBJ1-5 TRBV2
CASSKAGGNEQFF TGTGCCAGCAGCAAAGCGGGGGGTAATGAGCAGTTCTTC - few TRBJ2-1 TRBV21-1
CASSLGGRPISGNTIYF TGTGCCAGCAGTTTAGGTGGCAGACCAATCTCTGGAAACACCATATATTTT - few TRBJ1-3 TRBV12-3/TRBV12-4
CASSPLAGDEQFF TGTGCCAGCAGCCCGCTAGCGGGTGACGAGCAGTTCTTC TRBD2 - TRBJ2-1 TRBV7-2